Described below is a single TCR beta chain sequence and its context. Its antigen is currently not known. The sample holds no much larger clone one base away, and base qualities are not on file. Amplification of TCR beta CDR3 regions was carried out from RNA transcripts. The first round of RT-PCR for the TCR CDR3 was performed with the HTBI primer set and the Qiagen OneStep RT-PCR kit. Libraries were constructed in a second round of multiplex PCR, after which size selection and purification were carried out. The libraries were sequenced on an Illumina HiSeq2000 using paired-end 100 bp reads. As for the original processing: SOAPnuke was used to process the raw data, removing reads that contained adapters or uncalled bases, had a mean Phred below 15, or lacked an exact match to the constant primer or identifier. High-quality paired reads were merged with COPE v1.2.5, and unique nucleotide sequences were defined as clonotypes. MiTCR v1.1 was used to align clonotypes to the IMGT TRBV, TRBD and TRBJ reference segments. Only V-J combinations with frequency above 0.0001, covering 99.2% of repertoires, were analysed. A TCS score was defined as the ratio between F50 (clonal expansion) and ExV (chaos), using BLOSUM62-based TCRdist between CDR3 peptides within each V-J. Welch's t-statistics and random forest reduced 450 to 600 V-J features to fewer than 15, which were used in a naive Bayes classifier (R e1071). In TCRdb, the public reads were trimmed at Q25 with fastp and aligned with MiXCR, with productive beta chains retained. Rows are unified per CDR3 protein, each entry keeping the most common DNA and genes. These V and J calls are TCRdb output, not the study's own analysis. This sample comprises a few hundred thousand distinct CDR3 sequences, around 13% of them detected only once. The ten biggest clones cover 30% to 40% of the sample.

This entry comes from a study of T cells in Graves' hyperthyroidism and ophthalmopathy (dated by TCRdb to between 2018 and 2020). For context, the study as a whole: Peripheral blood was sampled at the time of initial diagnosis, prior to any treatment. To identify distinguishing TCR V-J signatures, a discovery cohort of around 98 patients was used, comprising roughly 45 with Graves' ophthalmopathy and under 60 with stable Graves' hyperthyroidism. Prospective prediction of ophthalmopathy was tested in an independent validation cohort consisting of 18 hyperthyroidism patients and approximately 16 patients who later progressed to ophthalmopathy. The 100 discovery patients were randomly split 7:3 into training and test sets. The study also compared thyroid tissue and blood T-cell repertoires from about six Graves' hyperthyroidism patients. After blood sampling, hyperthyroidism patients were treated with methimazole at a starting dose of 30 mg daily, and ophthalmopathy patients were treated with high-dose intravenous methylprednisolone. The paper reports TCR Vbeta CDR3 sequencing of fewer than 150 peripheral blood samples: some 44 ophthalmopathy, approximately 74 hyperthyroidism and approximately 17 progressor patients. Overall results and qualifications from the work: In validation, progression to ophthalmopathy was predicted by the model with 55% to 71% sensitivity and under 85% specificity, a median of roughly 6 months before onset. Most expanded thyroid clonotypes (frequency above 0.001) were also detected in blood, suggesting blood repertoires may reflect thyroid immune responses. Sample size was not statistically predetermined, and blinding of investigators to group allocation was not performed. A 13 V-J signature model separated ophthalmopathy from stable hyperthyroidism, with approximately 87% sensitivity and 81% to 83% specificity in cross-validation and 80%/75% in testing.

Ophthalmopathy patients had moderately to severely active disease, with a Clinical Activity Score of 3 or more, a NOSPECS grade of 4 or more, and a disease duration of less than 3 months. Exclusion was applied to patients with uncontrolled infections, other autoimmune diseases, pregnancy or lactation. Diagnoses were based on clinical symptoms, serum thyroxine and TRAb, thyroid ultrasound and orbital computed tomography. PBMCs were isolated from approximately 10 ml of fresh peripheral blood by Ficoll-Paque density gradient centrifugation. Total RNA was extracted with Trizol reagent, and quality was checked on an Agilent 2100 Bioanalyzer. The receptor was isolated from a woman between 40 and 55 years old with Graves' ophthalmopathy. Sequencing was carried out using blood.

The nucleotide sequence reads TGTGCCAGCAGCCAAGATCTTAGGACAGGGTCCTACGAGCAGTACTTC. This sequence encodes CASSQDLRTGSYEQYF. This chain joins TRBV4-2 to TRBJ2-7; 8 middle bases align to TRBD1. The CDR3 spans 16 residues, from the cysteine through the phenylalanine. This entry keeps only the CDR3 DNA: 48 bases, framed from base 1. Trimming accounts for 0 bases at V and 1 base at J, while the number of junction bases matched to no gene is 5. CDR1 and CDR2 were assigned from the germline V gene as LGHNA and YNFKEQ.